The clone carrying this T cell receptor beta chain was picked up many times. Its antigen is undetermined. This sample was included in a study of T-cell memory formation after mild COVID-19. Across the whole study: Clusters of TCRs were largely donor specific.

Losses at the gene ends were 5 bases for V and 6 bases for J; bases not matched to a gene: 8. Germline-derived CDR1 and CDR2 are DFQATT and SNEGSKA (reference sequence). This CDR3 region has 15 residues. Study findings and constraints: Contracting clones, day 15 to 85, had balanced CD4/CD8, and later expanders favored CD4+.

Constant-segment primers and 5'RACE yielded cDNA libraries for TCR alpha and TCR beta, each carrying sample barcodes and UMIs. TCRdb redid the calling of the 5' RACE reads with MiXCR, one entry per CDR3 protein. The sample consists of nearly 110,000 distinct CDR3 sequences, approximately 13% of them appearing once. Material for sequencing was PBMCs or a T cell subset sorted from them (not recorded which). This clonotype was obtained from an adult woman who had mild COVID-19 (a few samples of this study predate the infection). Cell type and time point are not known. The J gene is TRBJ2-3, the V gene TRBV20-1; 13 nucleotides match TRBD2. For the CDR3, the DNA is TGCAGTGCTGACGTACTAGCGGGAGGGCCGGATACGCAGTATTTT. Translation gives CSADVLAGGPDTQYF.